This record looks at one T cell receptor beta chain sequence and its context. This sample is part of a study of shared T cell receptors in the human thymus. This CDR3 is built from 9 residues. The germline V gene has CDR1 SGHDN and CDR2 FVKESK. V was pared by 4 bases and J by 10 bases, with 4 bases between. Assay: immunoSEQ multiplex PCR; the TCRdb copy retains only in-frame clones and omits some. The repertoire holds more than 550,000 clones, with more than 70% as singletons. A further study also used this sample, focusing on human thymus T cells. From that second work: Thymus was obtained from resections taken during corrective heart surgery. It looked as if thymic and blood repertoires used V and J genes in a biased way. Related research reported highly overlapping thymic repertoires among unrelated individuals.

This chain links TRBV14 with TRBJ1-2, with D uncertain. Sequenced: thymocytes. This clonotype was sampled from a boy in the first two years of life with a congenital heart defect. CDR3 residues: CASSPPYTF. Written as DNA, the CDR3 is TGTGCCAGCAGCCCTCCCTACACCTTC. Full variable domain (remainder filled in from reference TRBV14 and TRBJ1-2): EAGVTQFPSHSVIEKGQTVTLRCDPISGHDNLYWYRRVMGKEIKFLLHFVKESKQDESGMPNNRFLAERTGGTYSTLKVQPAELEDSGVYFCASSPPYTFGSGTRLTVV.